The rows below give T cell receptor beta chains drawn from one sample of a study of blood T cell repertoires in COVID-19. Only in-frame clones appear in the TCRdb table, and some are missing; sequencing was by immunoSEQ multiplex PCR. Altogether about 480,000 clones are present, more than 85% being singletons, with the ten largest covering approximately 8.3%. Material for sequencing was PBMCs or T cells enriched from blood (not recorded which). These receptors were taken from an older woman who had recovered from COVID-19. Both conserved end residues are part of each CDR3. The order of the fields is V gene, CDR3 length, D gene, J gene, CDR3 DNA, CDR3 protein. The D gene is left open where the match is weak.

V gene: TRBV9; CDR3 length: 14; D gene: TRBD1; J gene: TRBJ1-1; CDR3 DNA: TGTGCCAGCAGCGTCTTGGACAGGGGGCCTGAAGCTTTCTTT; CDR3 protein: CASSVLDRGPEAFF
V gene: TRBV2; CDR3 length: 14; D gene: TRBD1; J gene: TRBJ1-4; CDR3 DNA: TGTGCCAGCAGCAGGGGACAGAATAATGAAAAACTGTTTTTT; CDR3 protein: CASSRGQNNEKLFF
V gene: TRBV7-2; CDR3 length: 15; D gene: .; J gene: TRBJ2-5; CDR3 DNA: TGTGCCAGCAGCTACCCTGGGGGCTTGGGAGAGACCCAGTACTTC; CDR3 protein: CASSYPGGLGETQYF
V gene: TRBV7-2; CDR3 length: 19; D gene: TRBD2; J gene: TRBJ2-2; CDR3 DNA: TGTGCCAGCAGCTCAAGGACTAGCGGGGGTAGCCATAACACCGGGGAGCTGTTTTTT; CDR3 protein: CASSSRTSGGSHNTGELFF
V gene: TRBV2; CDR3 length: 12; D gene: .; J gene: TRBJ1-2; CDR3 DNA: TGTGCCAGCAGTGGGGGGCTTCCGGGCTACACCTTC; CDR3 protein: CASSGGLPGYTF
V gene: TRBV5-1; CDR3 length: 13; D gene: .; J gene: TRBJ2-5; CDR3 DNA: TGCGCCAGCAGGGCGGGGTTCCAAGAGACCCAGTACTTC; CDR3 protein: CASRAGFQETQYF
V gene: TRBV2; CDR3 length: 15; D gene: .; J gene: TRBJ1-5; CDR3 DNA: TGTGCCAGCAGTTCCTATGACTATAGCAATCAGCCCCAGCATTTT; CDR3 protein: CASSSYDYSNQPQHF
V gene: TRBV19; CDR3 length: 13; D gene: .; J gene: TRBJ1-5; CDR3 DNA: TGTGCCAGTAGAAGACAGGTCCATCAGCCCCAGCATTTT; CDR3 protein: CASRRQVHQPQHF
V gene: TRBV5-1; CDR3 length: 16; D gene: TRBD1; J gene: TRBJ2-3; CDR3 DNA: TGCGCCAGCAGCTTGCCCGGGACAGGGAGCTCAGATACGCAGTATTTT; CDR3 protein: CASSLPGTGSSDTQYF
V gene: TRBV29-1; CDR3 length: 13; D gene: .; J gene: TRBJ1-2; CDR3 DNA: TGCAGCGTTGAGGTCACCAGGGGCTATGGCTACACCTTC; CDR3 protein: CSVEVTRGYGYTF
V gene: TRBV11-3; CDR3 length: 16; D gene: .; J gene: TRBJ1-2; CDR3 DNA: TGTGCCAGCAGCTCAACCACCACCAGAGGAGGCTATGGCTACACCTTC; CDR3 protein: CASSSTTTRGGYGYTF